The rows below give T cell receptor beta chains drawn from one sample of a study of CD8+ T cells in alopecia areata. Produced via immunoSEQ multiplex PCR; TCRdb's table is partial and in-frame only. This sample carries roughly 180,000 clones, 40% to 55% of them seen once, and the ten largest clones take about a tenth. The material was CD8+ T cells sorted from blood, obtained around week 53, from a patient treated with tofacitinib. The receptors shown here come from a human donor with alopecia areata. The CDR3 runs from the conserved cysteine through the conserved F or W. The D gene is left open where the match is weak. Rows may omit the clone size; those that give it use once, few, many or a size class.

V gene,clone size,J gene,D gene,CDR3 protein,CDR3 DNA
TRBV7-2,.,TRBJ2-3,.,CASSLLRGGARDTQYF,TGTGCCAGCAGCTTACTTAGAGGGGGGGCCCGAGATACGCAGTATTTT
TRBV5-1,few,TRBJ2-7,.,CASSLTAVYEQYF,TGCGCCAGCAGCTTGACGGCAGTCTACGAGCAGTACTTC
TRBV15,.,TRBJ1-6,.,CATSNGGTLELSSYNSPLHF,TGTGCCACCAGCAACGGGGGCACCCTCGAATTAAGCTCCTATAATTCACCCCTCCACTTT
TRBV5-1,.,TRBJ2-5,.,CASSLVSGLTQYF,TGCGCCAGCAGCTTAGTATCAGGGCTGACCCAGTACTTC
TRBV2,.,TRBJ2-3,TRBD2,CAFQAPGTSGVDTQYF,TGTGCCTTCCAAGCGCCCGGGACTAGCGGGGTAGATACGCAGTATTTT
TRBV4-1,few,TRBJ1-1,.,CASRGNMNTEAFF,TGCGCCAGCAGGGGAAACATGAACACTGAAGCTTTCTTT
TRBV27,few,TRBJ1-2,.,CASSPIRDLNGYTF,TGTGCCAGCAGCCCGATCAGGGACCTTAATGGCTACACCTTC
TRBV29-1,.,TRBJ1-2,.,CSVEDLSAAAYGYTF,TGCAGCGTTGAAGATTTGTCAGCCGCCGCCTATGGCTACACCTTC
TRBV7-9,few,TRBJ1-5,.,CASSLSNQPQHF,TGTGCCAGCAGCCTTAGCAATCAGCCCCAGCATTTT
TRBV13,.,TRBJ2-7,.,CASSFRAEWSYEQYF,TGTGCCAGCAGCTTCAGGGCCGAGTGGTCCTACGAGCAGTACTTC
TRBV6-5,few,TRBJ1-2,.,CASSYSGAGLGGYTF,TGTGCCAGCAGTTACTCGGGAGCGGGGTTGGGTGGCTACACCTTC
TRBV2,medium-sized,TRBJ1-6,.,CASMTDAPSPLHF,TGTGCCAGCATGACCGACGCCCCTTCACCCCTCCACTTT
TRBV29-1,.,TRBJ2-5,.,CSGEGRVQGTQYF,TGCAGCGGGGAAGGACGCGTCCAAGGAACCCAGTACTTC
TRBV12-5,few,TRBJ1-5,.,CASGLDQPQHF,TGTGCTAGTGGTTTGGATCAGCCCCAGCATTTT
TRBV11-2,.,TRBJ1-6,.,CASSYETGNSPLHF,TGTGCCAGCAGCTACGAGACGGGTAATTCACCCCTCCACTTT
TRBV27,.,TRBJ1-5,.,CASSLIAGAINQPQHF,TGTGCCAGCAGTTTAATCGCAGGGGCTATCAATCAGCCCCAGCATTTT
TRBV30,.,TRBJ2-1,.,CAWSHTGGEQFF,TGTGCCTGGAGTCACACCGGGGGTGAGCAGTTCTTC
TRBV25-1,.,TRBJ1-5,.,CASSGDRDQPQHF,TGTGCCAGCAGTGGCGACAGAGATCAGCCCCAGCATTTT
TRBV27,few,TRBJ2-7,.,CASSFPGREQYF,TGTGCCAGCAGTTTCCCAGGCCGCGAGCAGTACTTC
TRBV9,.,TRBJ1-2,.,CASSVGLVGYTF,TGTGCCAGCAGCGTCGGACTGGTTGGCTACACCTTC
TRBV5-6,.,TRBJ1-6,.,CASSLERRANSPLHF,TGTGCCAGCAGCTTGGAGCGCAGGGCGAATTCACCCCTCCACTTT
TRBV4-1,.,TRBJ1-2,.,CASSQDPTANYGYTF,TGCGCCAGCAGCCAAGACCCGACAGCTAACTATGGCTACACCTTC
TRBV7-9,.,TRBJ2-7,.,CASSFVTSLSYEQYF,TGTGCCAGCAGCTTCGTGACATCTCTCTCCTACGAGCAGTACTTC
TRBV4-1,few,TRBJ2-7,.,CASSQDGAEQYF,TGCGCCAGCAGCCAAGACGGCGCTGAGCAGTACTTC
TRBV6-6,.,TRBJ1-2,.,CASAMTGAKIGYTF,TGTGCCAGCGCCATGACGGGGGCGAAAATCGGCTACACCTTC
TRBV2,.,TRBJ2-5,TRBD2,CAGQEGGGVGETQYF,TGTGCCGGTCAGGAGGGCGGGGGAGTAGGAGAGACCCAGTACTTC
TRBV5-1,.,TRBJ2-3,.,CASSLDGPQYF,TGCGCCAGCAGCTTGGACGGGCCGCAGTATTTT
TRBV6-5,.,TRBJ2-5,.,CASSYLDGAQETQYF,TGTGCCAGCAGTTACTTAGACGGGGCACAAGAGACCCAGTACTTC
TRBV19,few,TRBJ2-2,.,CASIDRNTGELFF,TGTGCCAGTATCGACCGGAACACCGGGGAGCTGTTTTTT
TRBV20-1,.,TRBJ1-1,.,CSPSRNTEAFF,TGCAGTCCCTCCCGGAACACTGAAGCTTTCTTT
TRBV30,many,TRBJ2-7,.,CAWTEAYEQYF,TGTGCCTGGACAGAAGCCTACGAGCAGTACTTC
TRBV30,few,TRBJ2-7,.,CAWSAGGREQYF,TGTGCCTGGAGTGCCGGGGGGCGGGAGCAGTACTTC